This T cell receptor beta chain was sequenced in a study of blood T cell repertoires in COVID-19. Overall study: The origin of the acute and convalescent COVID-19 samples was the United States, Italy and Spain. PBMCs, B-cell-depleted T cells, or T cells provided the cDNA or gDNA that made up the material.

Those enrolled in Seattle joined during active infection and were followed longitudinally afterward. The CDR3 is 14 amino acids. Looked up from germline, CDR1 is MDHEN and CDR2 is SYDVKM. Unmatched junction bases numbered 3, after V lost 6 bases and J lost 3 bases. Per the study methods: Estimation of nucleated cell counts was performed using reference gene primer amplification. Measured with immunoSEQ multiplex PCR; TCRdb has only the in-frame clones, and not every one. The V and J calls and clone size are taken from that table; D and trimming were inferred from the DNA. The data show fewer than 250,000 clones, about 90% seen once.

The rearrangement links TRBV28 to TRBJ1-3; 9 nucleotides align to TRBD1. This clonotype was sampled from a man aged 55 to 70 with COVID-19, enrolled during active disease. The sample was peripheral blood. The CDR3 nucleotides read TGTGCCAGCAGCGCGACAGGGGGTGGAAACACCATATATTTT. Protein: CASSATGGGNTIYF.